Following are 28 T cell receptor beta chains from one sample sequenced in a study of CD8+ T cells in alopecia areata. Extraction of RNA preceded its reverse transcription into cDNA, which served as the sequencing template. The method was immunoSEQ multiplex PCR; TCRdb's version includes in-frame clones alone and lacks a portion of them. The table shows 150,000 to 200,000 clones, with about 66% occurring only once. The source was CD8+ T cells sorted from blood, collected at week 0. These receptors originate from a human donor with alopecia areata.

This sequence joins TRBV27 and TRBJ2-3; D unclear. Germline V gene sequence: CDR1 MNHEY, CDR2 SMNVEV (reference sequence). The V gene lost 4 bases and the J gene lost 4 bases, with 9 bases spanning the gap. The CDR3 has 13 residues. The CDR3 reads CASSSARSDTQYF. Written as DNA, the CDR3 is TGTGCCAGCAGTTCAGCCAGGTCAGATACGCAGTATTTT.

This clone has only a few counts. The chain carries TRBV19 and TRBJ1-1; 8 bases agree with TRBD1. The germline CDR1 and CDR2 sequences are LNHDA and SQIVND (reference sequence). The CDR3 has 17 amino acids. V dropped 7 bases and J dropped 4; count of bases not matched to a gene: 17. CDR3 DNA sequence: TGTGCCAGTAACCGAGAAAAGGTCGACAGGGGAGGCACTGAAGCTTTCTTT. This codes for CASNREKVDRGGTEAFF.

V and J are TRBV30 and TRBJ1-1; the D is unclear. Per the germline V gene, CDR1 is GTSNPN and CDR2 is SVGIG (reference sequence). This CDR3 comprises 13 residues. V was trimmed by 2 bases and J by 0 bases, leaving 7 bases between them. In DNA form, the CDR3 reads TGTGCCTGGAGTCGAGCAGTGAACACTGAAGCTTTCTTT. This gives the protein CAWSRAVNTEAFF.

This clone occurred a few times. The rearrangement joins TRBV7-9 to TRBJ1-1; 7 bases line up with TRBD1. The CDR3 runs to 16 residues. The V and J ends lost 3 bases and 0 bases, in that order; junction bases with no gene match: 7. Germline V CDR1 and CDR2: SEHNR, FQNEAQ (reference sequence). This CDR3 reads CASSFGTGDMNTEAFF. CDR3 bases: TGTGCCAGCAGCTTTGGAACAGGGGACATGAACACTGAAGCTTTCTTT. The variable domain in full, completed from reference TRBV7-9 and TRBJ1-1, reads DTGVSQNPRHKITKRGQNVTFRCDPISEHNRLYWYRQTLGQGPEFLTYFQNEAQLEKSRLLSDRFSAERPKGSFSTLEIQRTEQGDSAMYLCASSFGTGDMNTEAFFGQGTRLTVV.

This rearrangement joins TRBV7-2 to TRBJ1-5, with a tentative D call TRBD1 (5 bases). The CDR3 runs 16 residues. Trimming took 5 bases from V and 0 from J, leaving 14 bases between them. The V gene's germline CDR1 is SGHTA and CDR2 FQGNSA. CDR3 in DNA: TGTGCCAGCAGCCCCCGGGACGGATATAGCAATCAGCCCCAGCATTTT. Its translation: CASSPRDGYSNQPQHF.

Points on this clone: This sequence may be a read error, since a much larger clone differs from it by one base. The chain uses TRBV15 and TRBJ2-6; no clear D. V dropped 6 bases and J dropped 2 bases, with 2 bases sitting between them. CDR1 is LNHNV and CDR2 is YYDKDF in the germline V gene (reference sequence). The CDR3 runs to 12 residues. The CDR3 DNA reads as TGTGCCACCAGTCCTGGGGCCAACGTCCTGACTTTC. It yields the protein CATSPGANVLTF.

The chain uses TRBV13 and TRBJ1-2; 8 nucleotides line up with TRBD1. Germline trimming cut 0 bases from V and 13 bases from J; bases unmatched to any gene: 7. This CDR3 is built from 13 residues. The V gene's germline CDR1 is PRHDT and CDR2 FYEKMQ (reference sequence). CDR3 residues: CASSLGRDRSSTF. For the CDR3, the DNA is TGTGCCAGCAGCTTAGGCCGGGACAGGTCGTCCACCTTC.

The V and J genes are TRBV27 and TRBJ2-7; the D is unclear. Trimming took 6 bases from V and 6 from J, leaving 15 bases between them. The CDR3 is 13 residues long. The germline V gene has CDR1 MNHEY and CDR2 SMNVEV (reference sequence). CDR3 loop: CASSHGRRSEQYF. The CDR3 DNA reads TGTGCCAGCAGCCACGGACGCAGGTCCGAGCAGTACTTC.

The gene calls are TRBV4-1 and TRBJ1-1; maybe TRBD1 (6 bases). This CDR3 is 18 amino acids long. Per germline, CDR1 MGHRA and CDR2 YSYEKL. V dropped 0 bases and J dropped 1 base, with 18 bases sitting between them. CDR3 bases: TGCGCCAGCAGCCAAGATGGTGGGGGGCGCCGGGGGAACACTGAAGCTTTCTTT. As protein: CASSQDGGGRRGNTEAFF.

In DNA, the CDR3 is TGTGCCAGCAGCTTGAAAGGGTTCTACGAGCAGTACTTC. Encoded protein: CASSLKGFYEQYF. The chain combines TRBV7-9 with TRBJ2-7; D unclear. The CDR3 contains 13 residues. Trimming removed 3 bases at V and 3 bases at J, with 9 bases between. Germline CDR1 SEHNR, CDR2 FQNEAQ (reference sequence).

The rearrangement links TRBV4-1 to TRBJ2-3, with D perhaps being TRBD1 or TRBD2 (5 bases each). Germline V lookup: CDR1 MGHRA, CDR2 YSYEKL. The V end was cut by 3 bases, the J end by 2 bases, with 15 bases between. The CDR3 has 16 amino acids. For the CDR3, the DNA is TGCGCCAGCAGCCAGCGCGTCAGAGGGGACACAGATACGCAGTATTTT. It codes for CASSQRVRGDTDTQYF.

In this sample, this clone turned up a few times. The chain is built from TRBV29-1 and TRBJ2-1, with TRBD2 matching 9 bases. The CDR3 has 17 amino acids. V lost 6 bases to trimming and J lost 2 bases; unmatched junction nucleotides: 14. In germline, CDR1 is SQVTM, CDR2 ANQGSEA. The CDR3 loop reads CSVMGGSGGRPYNEQFF. Written as DNA, the CDR3 is TGCAGCGTCATGGGGGGTAGCGGGGGCCGTCCCTACAATGAGCAGTTCTTC.

This rearrangement joins TRBV27 to TRBJ1-5; D not resolved. V was pared by 6 bases and J by 5 bases, with 2 bases between. The CDR3 is 10 amino acids. Germline assignment: CDR1 MNHEY and CDR2 SMNVEV (reference sequence). CDR3 sequence reads: CASSDQPQHF. The DNA for the CDR3 is TGTGCCAGCAGCGATCAGCCCCAGCATTTT.

The chain uses TRBV6-1 and TRBJ2-7; 7 bases align to TRBD1. The V gene's germline CDR1 is MNHNS and CDR2 SASEGT. The V and J ends lost 4 bases and 2 bases, in that order; junction bases with no gene match: 5. The CDR3 sequence is 14 residues long. The chain's CDR3 is CASSAGTEAYEQYF. The CDR3 coding sequence is TGTGCCAGCAGTGCTGGGACAGAAGCCTACGAGCAGTACTTC.

V and J are TRBV4-1 and TRBJ1-5; TRBD1 matches 9 bases. Looked up from germline, CDR1 is MGHRA and CDR2 is YSYEKL. V lost 6 bases and J lost 3; bases outside the gene matches: 6. This CDR3 has 15 amino acids. CDR3 sequence reads: CASSWDREVNQPQHF. CDR3 nucleotides: TGCGCCAGCAGTTGGGACAGGGAAGTCAATCAGCCCCAGCATTTT.

This clone was seen a few times. This chain links TRBV5-1 with TRBJ2-3, with 7 bases matching TRBD1. From germline, CDR1 is SGHRS and CDR2 YFSETQ. The CDR3 spans 14 residues. Trimming removed 8 bases from V and 4 bases from J; junction bases left unmatched: 10. The CDR3 DNA follows: TGCGCCAGTTCCGGGCCTCAGGGGGCAGATACGCAGTATTTT. The encoded protein is CASSGPQGADTQYF.

This sequence joins TRBV27 and TRBJ2-3; weak D call: TRBD2 (6 bases). This CDR3 is 14 amino acids long. The germline V and J ends were trimmed by 7 bases and 0 bases, with 11 bases remaining between them. Germline CDR1 and CDR2: MNHEY and SMNVEV (reference sequence). CDR3 bases: TGTGCCAGCACCCCCGGGACTAGCACAGATACGCAGTATTTT. Its protein product is CASTPGTSTDTQYF.

The CDR3 loop is CSVEDAAGGPYEQYF. In nucleotides, the CDR3 is TGCAGCGTTGAAGATGCAGCAGGGGGTCCCTACGAGCAGTACTTC. The gene calls are TRBV29-1 and TRBJ2-7, with 7 bases aligning to TRBD1. The germline CDR1 and CDR2 sequences are SQVTM and ANQGSEA. The CDR3 totals 15 residues. V gave up 0 bases and J gave up 2 bases; unmatched junction bases: 7.

This rearrangement joins TRBV25-1 to TRBJ1-2, with D uncertain. In germline, CDR1 is MGHDK, CDR2 SYGVNS. The CDR3 is 14 residues long. Trimming took off 1 base at V and 0 bases at J, with 6 bases between the two ends. The CDR3 nucleotides read TGTGCCAGCAGTGAATTATCCCCTAACTATGGCTACACCTTC. It encodes CASSELSPNYGYTF.

The rearrangement uses TRBV30 and TRBJ1-2, with D tentatively TRBD1 (5 bases). CDR1 is GTSNPN and CDR2 is SVGIG in the germline V gene (reference sequence). Trimming cost V 1 base and J 4 bases, with 7 bases left between them. The CDR3 consists of 12 residues. CDR3 protein: CAWSEGTYGYTF. DNA for the CDR3: TGTGCCTGGAGTGAAGGGACCTATGGCTACACCTTC.

The chain has TRBV29-1 and TRBJ1-2, with 10 bases fitting TRBD1. V shed 3 bases and J 8 bases; nucleotides not matched to a gene: 3. Germline-derived CDR1 and CDR2 are SQVTM and ANQGSEA. The CDR3 runs to 12 residues. This CDR3 reads CSVDDRGLGYTF. The CDR3 DNA reads as TGCAGCGTTGACGACAGGGGGCTGGGCTACACCTTC.

V and J are TRBV7-7 and TRBJ2-3; 7 bases are a match to TRBD1. From germline, CDR1 is SSHAT and CDR2 FNYEAQ (reference sequence). This CDR3 contains 15 residues. The ends lost 0 bases at V and 2 bases at J; junction bases unmatched: 2. DNA for the CDR3: TGTGCCAGCAGCTTAGCGGACAGGTCCACAGATACGCAGTATTTT. The encoded protein is CASSLADRSTDTQYF.

This chain connects TRBV30 to TRBJ1-1; D is unresolved. This CDR3 has 12 amino acids. Trimming removed 4 bases from V and 0 bases from J, with 6 bases in between. Per the germline V gene, CDR1 is GTSNPN and CDR2 is SVGIG (reference sequence). CDR3 DNA sequence: TGTGCCTGGACAGCTTTGAACACTGAAGCTTTCTTT. The encoded protein is CAWTALNTEAFF.

Comment on this clone: Other DNA sequences in the sample encode the same CDR3. The CDR3 reads CASSEPGTEAFF. The DNA of the CDR3 is TGTGCCAGCAGTGAGCCCGGGACTGAAGCTTTCTTT. V gene TRBV2 combines with J gene TRBJ1-1; D gene uncertain. The germline CDR1 and CDR2 sequences are SNHLY and FYNNEI. The CDR3 spans 12 residues. V lost 3 bases to trimming and J lost 5 bases, with 7 bases between them.

The gene calls are TRBV29-1 and TRBJ2-5; 8 positions agree with TRBD2. V dropped 8 bases and J dropped 5; count of bases not matched to a gene: 10. Germline CDR1 and CDR2: SQVTM and ANQGSEA. The CDR3 extends over 13 amino acids. CDR3 bases: TGCAGCTCTTTCTCCGGGGGGGCGGAGACCCAGTACTTC. Amino acid sequence: CSSFSGGAETQYF.

The rearrangement links TRBV29-1 to TRBJ2-3; D gene uncertain. The CDR3 is 13 amino acids. Germline V CDR1 and CDR2: SQVTM, ANQGSEA. V lost 3 bases to trimming and J lost 2 bases, with 9 bases between them. CDR3 nucleotide sequence: TGCAGCGTTGATTACAGAAACACAGATACGCAGTATTTT. As protein: CSVDYRNTDTQYF.

This chain links TRBV9 with TRBJ2-7; TRBD1 matches at 9 bases. Trimming cost V 3 bases and J 6 bases; bases outside gene matches: 7. The CDR3 contains 14 residues. The germline gives CDR1 SGDLS, CDR2 YYNGEE. The DNA of the CDR3 is TGTGCCAGCAGCGGCAGGACAGGGGATTCCGAGCAGTACTTC. This sequence encodes CASSGRTGDSEQYF.

J is TRBJ1-2 and V is TRBV29-1; D unresolved. The V end was cut by 1 base, the J end by 7 bases, with 10 bases between. The CDR3 totals 12 residues. The germline V gene encodes CDR1 SQVTM and CDR2 ANQGSEA. The CDR3, as DNA: TGCAGCGTTGAAGGGTTTTCGGGTGGCTACACCTTC. Translation gives CSVEGFSGGYTF.